This TCR beta chain was recorded in a study of blood T cell repertoires in COVID-19. Original handling: Quantification of nucleated cells was approximated via reference gene primer amplification. Assay: immunoSEQ multiplex PCR; the TCRdb copy retains only in-frame clones and omits some. Clonal size and the V and J genes are those of that table, whereas D and trimming came from the DNA. Of fewer than 350,000 clones listed, 75% to 90% are singletons. This clone showed up just once. Trimming stripped 2 bases from V and 5 bases from J, with 18 bases between. CDR3 length: 17 amino acids. In germline, CDR1 is SGHDN, CDR2 FVKESK. Two negative PCRs, clearance, or symptom resolution were required of recovered Cohort 3 donors.

The TCR was taken from a woman aged 45-60 years who had recovered from COVID-19. This chain joins TRBV14 and TRBJ1-4; tentative D call: TRBD1 (6 bases). Sequenced: PBMCs or T cells enriched from blood (not recorded which). The CDR3 here is CASSQKIPPDRNEKLFF. As DNA, the CDR3 is TGTGCCAGCAGCCAAAAAATTCCTCCGGACAGAAATGAAAAACTGTTTTTT. Drawing the rest from reference TRBV14 and TRBJ1-4, the complete variable domain is EAGVTQFPSHSVIEKGQTVTLRCDPISGHDNLYWYRRVMGKEIKFLLHFVKESKQDESGMPNNRFLAERTGGTYSTLKVQPAELEDSGVYFCASSQKIPPDRNEKLFFGSGTQLSVL.